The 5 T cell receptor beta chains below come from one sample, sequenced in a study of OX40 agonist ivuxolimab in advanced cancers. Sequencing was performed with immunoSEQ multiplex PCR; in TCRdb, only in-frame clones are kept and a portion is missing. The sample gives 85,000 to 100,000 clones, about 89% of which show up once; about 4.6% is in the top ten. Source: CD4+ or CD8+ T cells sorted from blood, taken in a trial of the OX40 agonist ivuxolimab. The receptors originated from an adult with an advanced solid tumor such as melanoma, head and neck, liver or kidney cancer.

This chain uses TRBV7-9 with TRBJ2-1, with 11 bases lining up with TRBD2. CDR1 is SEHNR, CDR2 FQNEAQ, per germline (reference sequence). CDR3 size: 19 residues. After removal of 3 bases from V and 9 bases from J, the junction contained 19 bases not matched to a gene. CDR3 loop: CASSLTLLAGGWDSAEQFF. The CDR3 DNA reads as TGTGCCAGCAGCTTGACTTTGCTAGCGGGAGGTTGGGATTCCGCTGAGCAGTTCTTC.

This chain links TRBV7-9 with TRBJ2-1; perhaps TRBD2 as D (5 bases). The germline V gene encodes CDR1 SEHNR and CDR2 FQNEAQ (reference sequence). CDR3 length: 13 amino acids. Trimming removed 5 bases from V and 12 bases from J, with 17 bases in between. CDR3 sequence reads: CASSASTGVGQFF. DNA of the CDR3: TGTGCCAGCAGCGCGAGTACCGGGGTTGGGCAGTTCTTC. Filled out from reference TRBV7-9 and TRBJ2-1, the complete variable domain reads DTGVSQNPRHKITKRGQNVTFRCDPISEHNRLYWYRQTLGQGPEFLTYFQNEAQLEKSRLLSDRFSAERPKGSFSTLEIQRTEQGDSAMYLCASSASTGVGQFFGPGTRLTVL.

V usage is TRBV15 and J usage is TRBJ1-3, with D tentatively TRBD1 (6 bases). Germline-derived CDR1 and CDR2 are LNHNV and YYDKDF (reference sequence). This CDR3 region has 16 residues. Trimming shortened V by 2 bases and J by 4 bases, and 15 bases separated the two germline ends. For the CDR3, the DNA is TGTGCCACCAGCAGATTCGGACAGCTCCCCGGAAACACCATATATTTT. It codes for CATSRFGQLPGNTIYF.

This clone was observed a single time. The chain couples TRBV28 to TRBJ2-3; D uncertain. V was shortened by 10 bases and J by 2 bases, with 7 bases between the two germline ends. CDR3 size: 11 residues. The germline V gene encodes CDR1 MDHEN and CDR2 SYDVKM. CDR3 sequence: CATLNTDTQYF. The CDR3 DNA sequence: TGTGCCACCTTGAACACAGATACGCAGTATTTT.

The CDR3 reads CASSPTGTENEKLFF. The CDR3 DNA reads TGTGCCAGTAGTCCCACCGGGACAGAAAATGAAAAACTGTTTTTT. The rearrangement uses TRBV19 and TRBJ1-4, with 7 bases lining up with TRBD1. Unmatched junction bases numbered 8, after V lost 5 bases and J lost 5 bases. This CDR3 is built from 15 residues. The germline V gene has CDR1 LNHDA and CDR2 SQIVND (reference sequence).